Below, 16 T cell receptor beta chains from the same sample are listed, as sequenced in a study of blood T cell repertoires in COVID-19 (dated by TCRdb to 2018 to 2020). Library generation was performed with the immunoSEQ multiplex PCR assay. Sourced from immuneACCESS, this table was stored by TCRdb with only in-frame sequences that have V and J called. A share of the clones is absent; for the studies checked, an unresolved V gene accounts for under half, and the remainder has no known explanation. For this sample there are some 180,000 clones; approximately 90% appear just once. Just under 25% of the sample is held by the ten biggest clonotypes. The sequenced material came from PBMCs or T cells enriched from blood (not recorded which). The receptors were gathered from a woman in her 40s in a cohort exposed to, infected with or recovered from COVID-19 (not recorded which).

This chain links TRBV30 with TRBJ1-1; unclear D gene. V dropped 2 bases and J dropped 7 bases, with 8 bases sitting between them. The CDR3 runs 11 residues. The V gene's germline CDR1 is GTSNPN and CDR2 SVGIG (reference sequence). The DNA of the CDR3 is TGTGCCTGGAGTACGGGGATTGAAGCTTTCTTT. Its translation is CAWSTGIEAFF.

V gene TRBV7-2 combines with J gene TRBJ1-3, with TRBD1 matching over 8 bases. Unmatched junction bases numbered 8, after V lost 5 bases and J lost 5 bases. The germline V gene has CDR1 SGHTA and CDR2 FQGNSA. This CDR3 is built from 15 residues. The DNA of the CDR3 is TGTGCCAGCAGCGAGGACAGGGCGGAACGAAACACCATATATTTT. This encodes CASSEDRAERNTIYF.

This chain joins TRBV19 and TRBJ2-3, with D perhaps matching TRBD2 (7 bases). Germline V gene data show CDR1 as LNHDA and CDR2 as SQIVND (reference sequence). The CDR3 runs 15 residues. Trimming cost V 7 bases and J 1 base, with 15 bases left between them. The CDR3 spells CASTPRGARTDTQYF. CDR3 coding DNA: TGTGCCAGTACCCCACGGGGGGCCCGCACAGATACGCAGTATTTT.

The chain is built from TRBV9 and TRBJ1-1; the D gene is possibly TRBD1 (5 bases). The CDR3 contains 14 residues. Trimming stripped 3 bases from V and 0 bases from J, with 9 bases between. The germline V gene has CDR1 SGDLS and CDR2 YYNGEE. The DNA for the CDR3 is TGTGCCAGCAGCGCAGAGACAGTGAACACTGAAGCTTTCTTT. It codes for CASSAETVNTEAFF.

CDR3 sequence: CASSEGQVIHYGYTF. The CDR3 nucleotides are TGTGCCAGCAGTGAAGGGCAGGTAATTCACTATGGCTACACCTTC. The V and J genes are TRBV6-1 and TRBJ1-2; D is unclear. Germline V gene sequence: CDR1 MNHNS, CDR2 SASEGT. Trimming stripped 1 base from V and 3 bases from J, with 12 bases between. This CDR3 has 15 residues.

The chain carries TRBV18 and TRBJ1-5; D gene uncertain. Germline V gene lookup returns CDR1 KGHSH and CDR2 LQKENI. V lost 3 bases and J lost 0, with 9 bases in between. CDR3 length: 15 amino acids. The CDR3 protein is CASSPPGHSNQPQHF. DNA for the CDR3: TGTGCCAGCTCACCCCCCGGTCATAGCAATCAGCCCCAGCATTTT.

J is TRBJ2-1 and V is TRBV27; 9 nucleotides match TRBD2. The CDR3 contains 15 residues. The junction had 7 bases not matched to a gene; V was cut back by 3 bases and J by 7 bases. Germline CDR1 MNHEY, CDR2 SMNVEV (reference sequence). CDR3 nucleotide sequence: TGTGCCAGCAGTTTGGTTCTGCTAGCGGGGAATGAGCAGTTCTTC. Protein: CASSLVLLAGNEQFF.

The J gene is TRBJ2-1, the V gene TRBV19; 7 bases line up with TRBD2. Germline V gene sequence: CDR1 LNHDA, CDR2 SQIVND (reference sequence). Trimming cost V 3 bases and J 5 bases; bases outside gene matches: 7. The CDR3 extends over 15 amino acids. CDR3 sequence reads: CASSIRGGGNNEQFF. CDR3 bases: TGTGCCAGTAGTATCCGCGGGGGAGGGAACAATGAGCAGTTCTTC. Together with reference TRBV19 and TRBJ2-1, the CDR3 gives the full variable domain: DGGITQSPKYLFRKEGQNVTLSCEQNLNHDAMYWYRQDPGQGLRLIYYSQIVNDFQKGDIAEGYSVSREKKESFPLTVTSAQKNPTAFYLCASSIRGGGNNEQFFGPGTRLTVL.

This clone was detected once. The CDR3 sequence is CASSESAGALTDTQYF. CDR3 coding DNA: TGCGCCAGCAGTGAATCGGCGGGAGCACTCACAGATACGCAGTATTTT. The J gene is TRBJ2-3, the V gene TRBV10-1; TRBD2 aligns across 7 bases. Trimming removed 3 bases from V and 2 bases from J; junction bases left unmatched: 8. Germline V lookup: CDR1 WNHNN, CDR2 SYGVQD (reference sequence). This CDR3 has 16 amino acids.

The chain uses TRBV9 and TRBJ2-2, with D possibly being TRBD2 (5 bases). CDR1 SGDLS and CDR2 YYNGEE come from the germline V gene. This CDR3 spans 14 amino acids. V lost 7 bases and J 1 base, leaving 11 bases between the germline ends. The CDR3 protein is CASEGKLNTGELFF. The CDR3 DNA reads TGTGCCAGCGAGGGAAAGCTGAACACCGGGGAGCTGTTTTTT.

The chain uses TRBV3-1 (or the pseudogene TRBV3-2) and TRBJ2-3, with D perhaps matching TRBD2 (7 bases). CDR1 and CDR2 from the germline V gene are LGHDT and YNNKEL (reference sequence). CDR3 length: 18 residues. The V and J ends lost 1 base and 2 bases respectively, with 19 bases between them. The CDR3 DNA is TGTGCCAGCAGCCAAGCCTGGGGCGGGGGCTCACTCACAGATACGCAGTATTTT. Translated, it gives CASSQAWGGGSLTDTQYF.

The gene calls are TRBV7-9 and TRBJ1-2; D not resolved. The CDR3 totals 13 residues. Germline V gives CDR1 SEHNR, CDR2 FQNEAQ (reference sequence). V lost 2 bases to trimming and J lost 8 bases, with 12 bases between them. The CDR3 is CASSLLEGGGYTF. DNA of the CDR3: TGTGCCAGCAGCTTACTTGAGGGCGGGGGCTACACCTTC.

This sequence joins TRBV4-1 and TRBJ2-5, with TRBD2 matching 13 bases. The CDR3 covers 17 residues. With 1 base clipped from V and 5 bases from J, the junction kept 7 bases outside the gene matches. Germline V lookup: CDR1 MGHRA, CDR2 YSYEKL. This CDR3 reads CASSQGTSGGVGETQYF. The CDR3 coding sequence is TGCGCCAGCAGCCAAGGGACTAGCGGGGGTGTCGGGGAGACCCAGTACTTC.

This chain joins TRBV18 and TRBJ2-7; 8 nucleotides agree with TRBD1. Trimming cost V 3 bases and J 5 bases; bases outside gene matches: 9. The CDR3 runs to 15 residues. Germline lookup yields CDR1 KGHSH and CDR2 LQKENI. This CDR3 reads CASSPSGGGGHEQYF. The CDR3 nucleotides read TGTGCCAGCTCACCCTCAGGGGGCGGAGGGCACGAGCAGTACTTC.

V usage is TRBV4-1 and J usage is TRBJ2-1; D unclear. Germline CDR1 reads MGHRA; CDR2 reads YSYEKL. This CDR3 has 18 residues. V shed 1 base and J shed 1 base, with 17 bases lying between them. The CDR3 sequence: CASSQVDMGLTSYNEQFF. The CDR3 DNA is TGCGCCAGCAGCCAAGTTGACATGGGTCTTACTTCCTACAATGAGCAGTTCTTC.

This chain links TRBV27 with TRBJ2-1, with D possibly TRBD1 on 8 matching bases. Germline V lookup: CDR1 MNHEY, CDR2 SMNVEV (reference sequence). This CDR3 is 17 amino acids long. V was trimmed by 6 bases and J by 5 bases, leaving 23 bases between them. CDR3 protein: CASRRIARQGRDNEQFF. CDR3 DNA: TGTGCCAGCAGGAGGATCGCTCGACAGGGGAGGGACAATGAGCAGTTCTTC.